This TCR beta chain appears in the sequencing data of a study of blood T cell repertoires in COVID-19. The method was immunoSEQ multiplex PCR; TCRdb's version includes in-frame clones alone and lacks a portion of them. The sample yields some 330,000 clones, around 87% seen once. The clonotype originates from a man aged 35 to 55 in a cohort exposed to, infected with or recovered from COVID-19 (not recorded which). Sequencing was performed on PBMCs or T cells enriched from blood (not recorded which).

CDR3 protein: CASSLAGAGGQKSSYEQYF. CDR3 DNA sequence: TGCGCCAGCAGCTTGGCCGGAGCGGGAGGTCAAAAAAGCTCCTACGAGCAGTACTTC. The chain joins TRBV5-1 to TRBJ2-7, with TRBD2 matching 9 bases. Germline assignment: CDR1 SGHRS and CDR2 YFSETQ. Trimming cost V 0 bases and J 0 bases; bases outside gene matches: 13. This CDR3 has 19 amino acids.